This T cell receptor beta chain derives from a study of cytomegalovirus exposure and HLA in healthy donors (dated by TCRdb to the late 2010s). For the wider study: An earlier analysis of approximately 550 of the donors reported 250 to 350 Gb of sequence data and 100 million to 140 million unique TCR beta sequences from 150 million to 200 million T cells. Roughly five DR-DQ haplotypes were handled as single units for association and clustering because linkage in the cohort was strong. Every repertoire in the discovery cohort had been generated on one and the same sequencing platform. The later analysis used no new phenotypic data to find candidate immune exposures, relying instead on TCR beta sequences and their occurrence across donors. Among the approximately 400 genotyped donors, approximately 81% belonged to the genetic ancestry cluster associated with self-reported Caucasian donors. A separate validation cohort of roughly 130 different subjects was used in addition to the approximately 700-subject first cohort. Donor age, sex, ethnicity and CMV serostatus were compiled together with the repertoire data. The study aimed to test whether signatures of past pathogen exposure could be identified by cataloging public T cell receptors. To predict cytomegalovirus infection status, the study combined high-throughput TCR immunosequencing, statistical association of individual TCRs with disease status, and machine learning. An early release that covered some 640 HLA-typed donors contained about 300 gigabases of sequencing data and roughly 84 million unique TCR sequences. A later genetic analysis used genome-wide SNP genotypes for about 60% of the 666 donors, treating that subset as a discovery cohort. To decide whether each TCR beta V gene segment behaved as functional or pseudogenic, an earlier analysis of approximately 620 of the donors relied on high-throughput TCR beta sequencing. Using immunosequencing, the study profiled T cell repertoires from 666 subjects and related those repertoires to cytomegalovirus serostatus. To study patterns of TCR occurrence, a later analysis re-analyzed previously published TCR beta repertoires from around 700 donors and added high-resolution HLA genotyping. The number of typed donors differed by locus: roughly 620-640 for A, B, C, DRB1 and DQB1; 500 to 550 for DQA1; approximately 610 for DPA1; and about 470 for DPB1. On average, 235,054 unique TCR beta nucleotide sequences were sequenced per donor among 398 genotyped donors of the cohort, with roughly 18% of those sequences being non-productive. HLA typing included class I and class II loci at four-digit resolution.

In total, approximately 690 healthy bone marrow donors made up the cohort. All cohort members were sampled while nominally healthy, although unrecorded immune exposures were likely present. The donor was CMV seropositive and belonged to the group of over 250 seropositive cohort members. Every donor gave a peripheral blood sample, and the peripheral blood mononuclear cells from that sample were used for TCR beta sequencing. The Qiagen DNeasy Blood Extraction Kit was used to extract genomic DNA from the blood cell samples. CDR1 and CDR2 are drawn from the germline V gene (reference sequence): MNHNY, SVGAGI. Trimming takes 6 bases off V and 7 bases off J; junction bases not matched to a gene: 5. The CDR3 covers 15 residues, taking in both the cysteine and the phenylalanine. Only CDR3 DNA is held: 45 bases, read in frame from base 1. A word on this clone: What antigen it recognizes has not been identified. Base qualities are not at hand, and no much larger clone is one base apart.

The investigation overall reported the following: A further reported finding was that TCR beta sequences accurately predicted the HLA-A and HLA-B alleles for most subjects in the first cohort. An earlier analysis of approximately 570 of the donors showed that most TCR beta V segments appeared in productive rearrangements either about 87% or about 30% of the time, which broadly matched IMGT annotations. V-gene and J-gene trimming of TCR beta chains was associated with a missense DCLRE1C variant in a later genetic analysis, and the association was replicated in an independent cohort. Most TCR sequences were seen in very few donors, while some public TCRs were found in many individuals. Because the 87-base-pair reads could not distinguish some IMGT-functional V segments, including TRBV6-2 and TRBV6-3, those segments were excluded. A cluster of highly shared sequence variants was judged likely to represent a technical artifact of the sequencing pipeline. The study listed 150 to 200 TCR beta chains as associated with cytomegalovirus. In vitro tests confirmed that a few of the cytomegalovirus-associated TCR beta chains recognize cytomegalovirus antigens. A later analysis associated some 17,000 TCR beta sequences with specific HLA alleles at a false discovery rate of 0.05. Correlated functional status among segregating V segments might reflect linkage disequilibrium, but an unknown experimental factor could not be ruled out. According to a later analysis, TCR association rates differed among HLA loci, with DRB1 alleles showing the most associated TCRs and HLA-C alleles showing the fewest. The authors suggested that the approach could potentially be extended to other disease states and immunological phenotypes. The earlier analysis of approximately 560 of the donors excluded roughly 17 rarely observed V segments, including chromosome 9 orphons, because counts were too low. A later genetic analysis reported fewer N-insertions in productive TCRs among donors in an Asian-associated ancestry cluster than the roughly 700-donor mean. In both the original and validation cohorts, the classifier was reported to diagnose cytomegalovirus status with high specificity and sensitivity. In a later analysis, most CMV-associated TCR beta chains were found to appear HLA-restricted, with HLA associations seemingly driven largely by CMV exposure. The only immune exposure information available for the cohort was CMV serostatus. Several of the top co-occurrence clusters appeared to be linked to parvovirus B19, influenza, CMV and Epstein-Barr virus, according to a later analysis. Roughly uniform sequencing depth across donors was assumed in presence/absence analyses, although this assumption may not hold. The cohort was sequenced for TCR beta chains only, and without alpha or paired-chain data the features that could be detected were limited. Strong co-occurrence of HLA alleles, especially DR and DQ, made assigning TCR associations to individual alleles difficult. In a later analysis, HLA-associated TCR beta chains were found to be more clonally expanded and to have lower generation probabilities than equally common non-associated chains. HLA typing was unavailable for some donors at each locus, so association tests used only the typed subset.

Library preparation was by the immunoSEQ multiplex PCR assay. A mixture of 60 forward primers for TCR Vbeta segments and 13 reverse primers for TCR Jbeta segments was used in the multiplex PCR. A multiplex PCR assay on genomic DNA amplified the CDR3 region of rearranged TCR beta genes. The amplified TCR beta libraries were sequenced on the Illumina HiSeq System as 87-base-pair reads. In the authors' own workflow: A later analysis tallied 80 million to 95 million unique TCR beta chains across the 700 or so repertoires, and roughly 11 million of those chains were shared by two or more donors. Raw reads were error-corrected and collapsed into unique sequences by a nearest-neighbor algorithm in which closely related sequences were merged to remove PCR and sequencing errors. CDR3 sequences were aligned to IMGT reference sequences to assign V, D and J gene segments. For a sequence to be retained, at least a six-nucleotide match to both a V gene segment and a J gene segment was required. A rearrangement was called productive if the CDR3 had no stop codons and remained in frame with V and J, and every other rearrangement was called non-productive. Following IMGT convention, CDR3 was defined as the stretch from the second conserved V-encoded cysteine up to the conserved J-encoded phenylalanine. In an earlier analysis of more than 550 of the donors, sequences lacking an unambiguous match to a single V gene segment were excluded. An earlier analysis of fewer than 750 of the donors classified V segments as functional when productive rearrangements were above 56.7% and as segregating when the standard deviation between donors was above 5%. A statistical classification framework was built for diagnosing cytomegalovirus status from the catalog of TCR beta chain sequences. V and J gene assignment, in a later analysis, came from comparing TCR nucleotide sequences with IMGT/GENE-DB human TR gene sequences. In a later analysis, CDR3 sequences and most-parsimonious VDJ recombination scenarios were assigned using the TCRdist pipeline. In a later analysis, every TCR beta chain was defined by the combination of its CDR3 amino acid sequence and its V-gene family, and reads without a unique V-gene family were dropped. A later analysis removed roughly 590 highly shared, low-generation-probability nucleotide sequences to deal with suspected cross-contamination and a sequencing artifact. For each public chain, a later analysis derived a clonal expansion index from normalized ranks of inferred template counts within each repertoire. In a later analysis, generation probabilities were computed using a VDJ recombination model fitted to out-of-frame rearrangements, and the results were checked against IGoR. Hypergeometric tests were used in a later analysis to score TCR-TCR, TCR-HLA and TCR-CMV co-occurrence, with a repertoire-size bias correction applied to the TCR pairs. False discovery rates were estimated in a later analysis by permuting HLA or CMV assignments 20 times. In a later analysis, co-occurring TCRs were grouped with DBSCAN, and TCRdist sequence similarity was added when clustering was performed within HLA-allele-positive subsets. For co-occurrence clustering, repertoires with fewer than 30,000 or more than 120,000 public chains were excluded, along with about five repertoires with anomalous nucleotide sharing. Sourced from immuneACCESS, this table was stored by TCRdb with only in-frame sequences that have V and J called. A share of the clones is absent; for the studies checked, an unresolved V gene accounts for under half, and the remainder has no known explanation. Clonal size and the V and J genes are those of that table, whereas D and trimming came from the DNA. The sample contains 180,000 or so clones, roughly 74% of them found a single time. About 8% of the sample is in the top ten clones.

The chain joins TRBV6-6 to TRBJ2-1; 14 middle bases align to TRBD2. The sequencing sample was made of PBMCs. This clonotype was obtained from a woman in her forties in good health and CMV-seropositive. The nucleotide sequence is TGTGCCAGCAGCGGGGGACTAGCGGGAGTTAATGAGCAGTTCTTC. Its product reads: CASSGGLAGVNEQFF.